This paragraph reports one T cell receptor (beta chain). This sample stems from a study of shared clonotypes between healthy human individuals. Study-wide context: Used for every donor were three CD4 naive, three CD4 memory, two CD8 naive and one CD8 memory plate.

Data came from immunoSEQ multiplex PCR; TCRdb stores just in-frame clones and leaves some out. The sample contains some 690,000 clones, about 90% of which appear only once. The junction had 12 bases not matched to a gene; V was cut back by 9 bases and J by 2 bases. Germline V lookup: CDR1 MDHEN, CDR2 SYDVKM. The length of the CDR3 is 15 residues. V and J are TRBV28 and TRBJ2-5, with 7 bases lining up with TRBD2. This clonotype was obtained from a man younger than 30 in good health. Some clones in this sample may be carry-over from other donors' samples. What was sequenced was memory CD8+ T cells from PBMCs. Subset meaning: CD45RO+ cells pooled with CCR7-negative TemRA cells. CDR3: CASADRDYEQETQYF. Written as DNA, the CDR3 is TGTGCCAGTGCGGACCGGGACTACGAGCAAGAGACCCAGTACTTC.